This TCR beta chain was observed in a study of T-cell memory formation after mild COVID-19. Whole-study context: Largely donor-specific TCR clusters were found. The study's findings and limits: That cross-reactive memory joined was suggested by some responding clones appearing in pre-infection memory. Whereas later expanders leaned CD4+, clones contracting day 15 to 85 showed a balanced CD4/CD8 makeup.

The TCR alpha and TCR beta cDNA libraries, bearing sample barcodes and UMIs, were generated by 5'RACE using constant-segment primers. Each CDR3 protein gets one entry after TCRdb re-called the 5' RACE reads with MiXCR. The sample has about 400,000 distinct CDR3 sequences; 20% to 30% are singletons. Notes on this clonotype: The antigen remains unidentified.

The specimen was PBMCs or a T cell subset sorted from them (not recorded which). This clonotype originated in an adult woman who had mild COVID-19 (a few samples of this study predate the infection). Cell type and time point are not known.

The CDR3 loop is CASSPSPGTLNEQFF. Written as DNA, the CDR3 is TGTGCCAGCAGCCCATCACCAGGGACTTTAAATGAGCAGTTCTTC. The rearrangement joins TRBV7-9 to TRBJ2-1; D is perhaps TRBD2 (6 bases). Germline values: CDR1 SEHNR, CDR2 FQNEAQ (reference sequence). V was clipped by 5 bases and J by 7 bases, with 18 bases between them. The length of the CDR3 is 15 residues.